This is a list of T cell receptor beta chains from one sample in a study of shared clonotypes between healthy human individuals. TCRdb keeps only in-frame clones here, not all; method: immunoSEQ multiplex PCR. Altogether more than 2 million clones are present, about 93% being singletons, with the ten largest covering around 1.7%. The sequencing input was naive CD8+ T cells from PBMCs. The receptors come from a man aged 18-30 years in good health. Some clones in this sample may be carry-over from other donors' samples. The CDR3 runs from the conserved cysteine through the conserved F or W. Fields, in order: V gene, CDR3 length, clone size, CDR3 protein. Clone size is stated in some rows and not others, as once, few, many or a class when expanded.

>TRBV19|12|-
CASSIGDEKLFF
>TRBV6-5|14|-
CASSYSASSYGYTF
>TRBV6-5|14|-
CASSYAGVTGELFF
>TRBV15|15|-
CATSRGWQDPYEQYF
>TRBV30|11|once
CAWTWVTEAFF
>TRBV27|14|-
CASRGAGGPDTQYF
>TRBV28|14|-
CASRVQSGAETQYF
>TRBV7-9|14|-
CASSLARNEETQYF
>TRBV7-9|14|once
CASSGEVLAYEQYF
>TRBV30|12|few
CAWTGGNTEAFF
>TRBV7-3|17|-
CASSNGLAGVHTGELFF
>TRBV5-6|14|-
CASSTWTGLNEQFF
>TRBV27|17|-
CASSLLPSGRLYNEQFF
>TRBV10-2|15|-
CASRDTGISGNTIYF
>TRBV27|17|-
CASSPSLGAGGLYEQYF
>TRBV19|14|-
CASSPDRVDVEAFF
>TRBV9|16|few
CASSVGRGSRATEAFF
>TRBV7-9|14|-
CASSYIAGSYEQYF
>TRBV5-4|15|-
CASSLGLAGVIEQFF
>TRBV5-8|18|-
CASSLSFASPSGTGELFF